This TCR beta chain was captured in a study of post-analysis software for immune sequencing data. General study results and limits: Controls showed significantly higher normalized Chao1 diversity than did multiple sclerosis patients. Roughly five TRBV segments appeared more often in patients than in controls, and TRBV5-6, TRBV5-1 and TRBV20-1 were among these.

Of note for this clonotype: Its antigen is undetermined.

Unique molecular identifiers featured in each of the TCR beta cDNA libraries. Each CDR3 protein is one row after TCRdb ran MiXCR on the PCR reads. The sample shows roughly 650,000 distinct CDR3 sequences, approximately 59% of them seen only once. After removal of 3 bases from V and 15 bases from J, the junction contained 9 bases not matched to a gene. Germline V lookup: CDR1 SGHRS, CDR2 YFSETQ. The CDR3 sequence is 12 residues long. Sequencing used blood. J is TRBJ2-1 and V is TRBV5-1, with 7 bases fitting TRBD1. This receptor was taken from a girl aged 2-10 years with multiple sclerosis. Here the CDR3 DNA reads TGCGCCAGCAGCTCAGAAGGGGGCAGGCGGTTCTTC. Its translation is CASSSEGGRRFF.